This T cell receptor beta chain is from a study of shared clonotypes between healthy human individuals. As to this clone: Its antigen is still unknown. Other DNA sequences from this sample encode an identical CDR3 as well.

Here immunoSEQ multiplex PCR was the method, and the copy in TCRdb shows in-frame clones only, minus some. The sample lists a few million clones; around 90% were seen once. Study-level findings and limits: The study's rarefaction showed incomplete sorted-subset sequencing despite large depth.

CDR3 length: 12 residues. The ends were cut back, 2 bases at V and 6 bases at J, with 5 bases in the middle. In germline, CDR1 is SGHTA, CDR2 FQGNSA. Sequencing was carried out using naive CD4+ T cells sorted from blood. As for subset: CD45RA+ positively selected. This chain joins TRBV7-2 and TRBJ2-1; D is unresolved. The sequence came from a young man in good health. The CDR3 loop is CASSLTRNEQFF. The CDR3, as DNA: TGTGCCAGCAGCTTAACTCGCAATGAGCAGTTCTTC.